Below, one T cell receptor beta chain is given with its context. The target antigen is unknown. Profiling relied on immunoSEQ multiplex PCR, and the TCRdb table lists in-frame clones only, not all of them. The table lists about 91,000 clones, roughly 90% of them singletons. During the collection period, no donor immune events like infections were recorded. The sample comes from a study of identifying expanded T cells in peripheral blood. Study-wide findings and caveats: Variance in clone template counts between approximately two-week samples significantly increased with total template count across all healthy donors. Over approximately two and four weeks, about 15 and 18 clones changed, versus 1.2 between replicates.

Germline values: CDR1 WSHSY, CDR2 SAAADI. V was pared by 0 bases and J by 8 bases, with 13 bases between. There are 14 residues in the CDR3. This sequence originates from a person aged 18 to 75 in good health. The specimen was blood. The chain employs TRBV10-2 and TRBJ1-2, with D tentatively TRBD1 (5 bases). CDR3 residues: CASSESGPFGGYTF. CDR3 coding DNA: TGCGCCAGCAGTGAGTCGGGGCCCTTCGGGGGCTACACCTTC.